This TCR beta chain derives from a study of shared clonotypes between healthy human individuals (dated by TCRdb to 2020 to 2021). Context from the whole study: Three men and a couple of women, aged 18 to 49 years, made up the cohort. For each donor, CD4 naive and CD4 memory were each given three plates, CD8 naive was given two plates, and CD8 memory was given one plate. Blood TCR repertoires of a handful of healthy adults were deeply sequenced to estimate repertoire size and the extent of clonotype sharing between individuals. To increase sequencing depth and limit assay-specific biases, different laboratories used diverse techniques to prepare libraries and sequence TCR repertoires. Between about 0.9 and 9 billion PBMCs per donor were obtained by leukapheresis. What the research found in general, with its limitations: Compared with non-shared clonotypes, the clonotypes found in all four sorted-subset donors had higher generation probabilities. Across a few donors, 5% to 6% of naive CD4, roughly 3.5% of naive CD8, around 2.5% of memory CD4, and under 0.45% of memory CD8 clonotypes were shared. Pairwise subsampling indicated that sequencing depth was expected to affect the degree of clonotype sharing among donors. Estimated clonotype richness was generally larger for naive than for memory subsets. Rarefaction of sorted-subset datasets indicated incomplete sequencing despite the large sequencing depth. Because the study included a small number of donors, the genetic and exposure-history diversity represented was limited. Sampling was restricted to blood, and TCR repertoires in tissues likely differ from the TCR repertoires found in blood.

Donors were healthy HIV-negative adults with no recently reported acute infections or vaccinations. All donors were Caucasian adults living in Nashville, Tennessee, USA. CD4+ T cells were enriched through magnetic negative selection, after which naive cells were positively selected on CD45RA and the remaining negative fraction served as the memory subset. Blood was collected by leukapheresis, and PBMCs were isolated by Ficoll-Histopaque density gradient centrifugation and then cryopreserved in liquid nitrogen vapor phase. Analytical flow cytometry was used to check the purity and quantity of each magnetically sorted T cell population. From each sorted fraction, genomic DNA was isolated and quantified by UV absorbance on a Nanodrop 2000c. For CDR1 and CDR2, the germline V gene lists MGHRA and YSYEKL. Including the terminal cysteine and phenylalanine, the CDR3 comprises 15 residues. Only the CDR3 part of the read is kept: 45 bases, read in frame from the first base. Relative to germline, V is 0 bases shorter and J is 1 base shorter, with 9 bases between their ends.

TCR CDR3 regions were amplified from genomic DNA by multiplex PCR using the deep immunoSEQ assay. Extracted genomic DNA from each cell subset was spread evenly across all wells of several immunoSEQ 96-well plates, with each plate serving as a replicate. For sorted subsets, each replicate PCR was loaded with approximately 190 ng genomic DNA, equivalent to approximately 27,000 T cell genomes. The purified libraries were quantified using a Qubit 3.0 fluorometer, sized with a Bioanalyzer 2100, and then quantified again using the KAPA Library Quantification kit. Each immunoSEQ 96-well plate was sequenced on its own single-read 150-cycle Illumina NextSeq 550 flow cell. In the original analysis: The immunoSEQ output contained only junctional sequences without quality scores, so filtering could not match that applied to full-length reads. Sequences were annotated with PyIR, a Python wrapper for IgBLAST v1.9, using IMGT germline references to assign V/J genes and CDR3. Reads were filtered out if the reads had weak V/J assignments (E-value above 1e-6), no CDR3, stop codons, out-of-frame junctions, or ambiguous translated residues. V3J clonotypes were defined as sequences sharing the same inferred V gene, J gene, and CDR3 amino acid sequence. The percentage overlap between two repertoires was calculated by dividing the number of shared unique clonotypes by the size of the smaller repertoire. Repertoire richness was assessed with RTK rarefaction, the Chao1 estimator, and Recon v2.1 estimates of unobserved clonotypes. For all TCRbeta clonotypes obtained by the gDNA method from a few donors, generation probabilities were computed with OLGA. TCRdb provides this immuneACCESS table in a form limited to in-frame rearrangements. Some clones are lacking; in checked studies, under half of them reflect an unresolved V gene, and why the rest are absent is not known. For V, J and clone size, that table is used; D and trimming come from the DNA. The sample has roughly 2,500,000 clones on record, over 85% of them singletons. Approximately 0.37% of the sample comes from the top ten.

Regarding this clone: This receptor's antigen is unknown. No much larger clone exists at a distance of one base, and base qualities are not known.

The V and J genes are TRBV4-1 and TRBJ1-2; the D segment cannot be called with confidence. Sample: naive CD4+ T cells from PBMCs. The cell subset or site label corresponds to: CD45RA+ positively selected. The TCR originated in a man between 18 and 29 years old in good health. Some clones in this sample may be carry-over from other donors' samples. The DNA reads TGCGCCAGCAGCCAAGAGTTCCAAATTAACTATGGCTACACCTTC. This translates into CASSQEFQINYGYTF.